This T cell receptor beta chain was identified during a study of blood T cell repertoires in COVID-19. Profiled with immunoSEQ multiplex PCR; TCRdb holds only in-frame clones, not every one. The sample contains around 37,000 clones, 90% of which appear only once. The CDR3 consists of 12 residues. The V end was cut by 4 bases, the J end by 9 bases, with 8 bases between. Germline V gene sequence: CDR1 KGHDR, CDR2 SFDVKD. This sequence was found in a man aged 55 to 69 with active or convalescent COVID-19. The specimen sequenced was peripheral blood. The J gene is TRBJ1-4, the V gene TRBV24-1; D is ambiguous. This CDR3 is CATSDWRKKLFF. The DNA for the CDR3 is TGTGCCACCAGTGACTGGCGGAAAAAACTGTTTTTT.